Detailed here is one T cell receptor (beta chain). The antigen is undetermined. The data were obtained in a study of post-analysis software for immune sequencing data. Overall study context: Disease trajectories encompassed relapsing-remitting, secondary progressive and progressive-relapsing multiple sclerosis. Study-wide points: About 5 TRBV segments were significantly more frequent in patients than in controls. TRBV5-6, TRBV5-1 and TRBV20-1 were among these segments. Analysis by F measure revealed that same-batch samples clustered strongly together.

The TCR beta cDNA libraries carried unique molecular identifiers. Around 500,000 cDNA molecules were recovered from an input of about 0.9 to 11 million T cells. TCRdb called the PCR reads again in MiXCR, with one record for every CDR3 protein. The table records 430,000 or so distinct CDR3 sequences, 39% of them present only once. CDR1 and CDR2 (germline): DFQATT, SNEGSKA (reference sequence). V was clipped by 6 bases and J by 4 bases, with 15 bases between them. This CDR3 has 13 residues. The sequencing sample was made of blood. The rearrangement uses TRBV20-1 and TRBJ1-2; D is possibly TRBD1 (5 bases). The TCR comes from a girl aged 2 to 10 with multiple sclerosis. CDR3 DNA sequence: TGCAGTGCGCGTCGGACAAATAGCTATGGCTACACCTTC. This sequence encodes CSARRTNSYGYTF.